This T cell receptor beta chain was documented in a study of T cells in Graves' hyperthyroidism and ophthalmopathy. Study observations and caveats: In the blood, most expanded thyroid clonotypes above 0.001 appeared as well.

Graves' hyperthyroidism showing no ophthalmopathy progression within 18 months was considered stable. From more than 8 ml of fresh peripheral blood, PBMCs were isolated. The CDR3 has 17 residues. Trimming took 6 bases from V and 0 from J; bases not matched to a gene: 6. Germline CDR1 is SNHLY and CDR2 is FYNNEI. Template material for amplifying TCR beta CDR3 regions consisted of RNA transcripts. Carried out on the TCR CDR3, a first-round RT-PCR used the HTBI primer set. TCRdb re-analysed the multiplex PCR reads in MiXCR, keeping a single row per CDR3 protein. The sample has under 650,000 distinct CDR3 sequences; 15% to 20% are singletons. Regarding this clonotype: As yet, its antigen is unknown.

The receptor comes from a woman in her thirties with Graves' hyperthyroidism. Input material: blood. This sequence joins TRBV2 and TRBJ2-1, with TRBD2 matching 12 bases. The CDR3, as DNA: TGTGCCAGCAGGGGACTAGCGGGCCCCAGCTCCTACAATGAGCAGTTCTTC. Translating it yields CASRGLAGPSSYNEQFF.